Presented here are 6 T cell receptor beta chains from one specimen sequenced in a study of CD8+CD57+ T cells in acquired aplastic anemia. CDR3 and TCR beta VDJ profiling relied on a genomic DNA template. Each CDR3 protein is one row after TCRdb ran MiXCR on the reads. The repertoire holds roughly 280,000 distinct CDR3 sequences, with 45% to 65% as singletons. Whoever was chosen for sequencing had shown CD8+CD57+ cell expansion by flow cytometry. Sequenced sample: sorted CD4+, CD8+, or CD8+CD57+ T cells (not recorded which) from PBMCs. Every receptor here comes from a human donor with aplastic anemia.

The CDR3 nucleotides are TGCGCCAGCAGCCAAGCGACAGGGAAAAATGAAAAACTGTTTTTT. Its translation: CASSQATGKNEKLFF. This chain joins TRBV4-1 and TRBJ1-4; 7 nucleotides match TRBD1. Germline V lookup: CDR1 MGHRA, CDR2 YSYEKL. The CDR3 loop spans 15 amino acids. Trimming took 1 base from V and 5 from J; bases not matched to a gene: 4.

This clonotype was detected only once. The CDR3 region has the DNA TGTGCCATCAGTGAAGGGGCAGGGATATACGAGCAGTACTTC. Translation gives CAISEGAGIYEQYF. J is TRBJ2-7 and V is TRBV10-3, with D maybe TRBD1 (5 bases). The length of the CDR3 is 14 residues. V lost 3 bases to trimming and J lost 4 bases, with 13 bases between them. Per germline, CDR1 ENHRY and CDR2 SYGVKD.

The chain recombines TRBV20-1 with TRBJ1-4, with 8 bases that match TRBD1. The CDR3 length is 14 residues. The germline gives CDR1 DFQATT, CDR2 SNEGSKA (reference sequence). Losses at the gene ends were 0 bases for V and 7 bases for J; bases not matched to a gene: 4. The CDR3 reads CSARDVQGGEKLFF. As DNA, the CDR3 is TGCAGTGCTAGAGACGTACAGGGGGGTGAAAAACTGTTTTTT.

This clonotype was recorded many times. The chain employs TRBV7-9 and TRBJ2-7, with D perhaps matching TRBD1 (6 bases). Germline CDR1 reads SEHNR; CDR2 reads FQNEAQ (reference sequence). CDR3 length: 13 amino acids. Between the trimmed V and J ends, which lost 2 bases and 6 bases, there was a span of 11 bases. CDR3 coding DNA: TGTGCCAGCAGCTTAACGGACAGAGGCGAGCAGTACTTC. Translating gives CASSLTDRGEQYF.

The chain has TRBV18 and TRBJ1-1; the match to TRBD1 covers 8 bases. Germline values: CDR1 KGHSH, CDR2 LQKENI. V gave up 3 bases and J gave up 0 bases; unmatched junction bases: 6. The CDR3 has 16 amino acids. The CDR3 DNA reads TGTGCCAGCTCACCCAGCCAGGGGGCGGTGAACACTGAAGCTTTCTTT. This gives the protein CASSPSQGAVNTEAFF.

This rearrangement joins TRBV7-6 to TRBJ2-3, with unresolved D. V lost 0 bases, J lost 4 bases, and 5 bases lay in between. CDR3 length: 13 amino acids. Germline loops: CDR1 SGHVS, CDR2 FNYEAQ. The CDR3 spells CASSLAPADTQYF. The CDR3 DNA reads as TGTGCCAGCAGCTTAGCGCCGGCAGATACGCAGTATTTT.